The 5 T cell receptor beta chains listed next were all sequenced from one sample in a study of early T cells in non-severe SARS-CoV-2 infection (dated by TCRdb to 2020 to 2022). The library was prepared using 5' RACE. TCRdb records NextSeq 500 as the sequencer. The public reads were reprocessed in TCRdb via fastp at Q25 and MiXCR, keeping in-frame beta chains. Rows are combined by CDR3 protein, so each entry shows the most common genes and DNA. This sample has roughly 50,000 distinct CDR3 sequences in its table, and 6.5% to 9.5% of those were observed once. 4.5% to 7% of the sample lies in the top ten. Sequencing input: whole blood. All receptors derive from an adult who was a healthcare worker with PCR-confirmed SARS-CoV-2 infection or an uninfected control (not recorded which).

This clonotype was found many times. CDR3 region: CASSLSYQSLQYF. The DNA of the CDR3 is TGTGCCAGCAGCTTATCCTACCAGTCTCTTCAGTACTTC. The chain carries TRBV7-9 and TRBJ2-4, with no clear D. The CDR3 has 13 amino acids. The germline V and J ends were trimmed by 2 bases and 11 bases, with 13 bases remaining between them. In germline, CDR1 is SEHNR, CDR2 FQNEAQ (reference sequence).

This clonotype showed up just a few times. This CDR3 reads CASSIRQGVNQPQHF. DNA of the CDR3: TGTGCCAGTAGTATACGGCAGGGGGTAAATCAGCCCCAGCATTTT. This sequence joins TRBV19 and TRBJ1-5; TRBD1 aligns across 7 bases. This CDR3 region has 15 residues. The germline V gene has CDR1 LNHDA and CDR2 SQIVND (reference sequence). V lost 2 bases to trimming and J lost 4 bases; unmatched junction nucleotides: 5.

This clonotype was recorded a few times. The V and J genes are TRBV10-3 and TRBJ2-7; no clear D. This CDR3 has 14 amino acids. The germline gives CDR1 ENHRY, CDR2 SYGVKD. Trimming cost V 2 bases and J 4 bases, with 12 bases left between them. CDR3 in DNA: TGTGCCATCAGTGAGCTTGCAGGAGTATACGAGCAGTACTTC. The encoded protein is CAISELAGVYEQYF.

This clonotype has at least ten counts. J is TRBJ1-1 and V is TRBV29-1; 7 nucleotides agree with TRBD1. The CDR3 extends over 13 amino acids. The V and J ends lost 7 bases and 0 bases, in that order; junction bases with no gene match: 5. Germline V gene sequence: CDR1 SQVTM, CDR2 ANQGSEA. The CDR3 loop is CSARQGLNTEAFF. CDR3 coding DNA: TGCAGCGCCAGACAGGGTTTGAACACTGAAGCTTTCTTT. Variable domain in full (rest from reference TRBV29-1 and TRBJ1-1): SAVISQKPSRDICQRGTSLTIQCQVDSQVTMMFWYRQQPGQSLTLIATANQGSEATYESGFVIDKFPISRPNLTFSTLTVSNMSPEDSSIYLCSARQGLNTEAFFGQGTRLTVV.

The chain carries TRBV5-4 and TRBJ2-1; perhaps TRBD1 as D (5 bases). V lost 0 bases, J lost 6 bases, and 10 bases lay in between. The CDR3 is made up of 14 amino acids. From germline, CDR1 is SGHNT and CDR2 YYREEE (reference sequence). The CDR3 spells CASSLDQGLNEQFF. CDR3 nucleotides: TGTGCCAGCAGCTTGGACCAGGGCCTCAATGAGCAGTTCTTC. The full variable domain, in which reference TRBV5-4 and TRBJ2-1 provide the parts outside the CDR3, is ETGVTQSPTHLIKTRGQQVTLRCSSQSGHNTVSWYQQALGQGPQFIFQYYREEENGRGNFPPRFSGLQFPNYSSELNVNALELDDSALYLCASSLDQGLNEQFFGPGTRLTVL.